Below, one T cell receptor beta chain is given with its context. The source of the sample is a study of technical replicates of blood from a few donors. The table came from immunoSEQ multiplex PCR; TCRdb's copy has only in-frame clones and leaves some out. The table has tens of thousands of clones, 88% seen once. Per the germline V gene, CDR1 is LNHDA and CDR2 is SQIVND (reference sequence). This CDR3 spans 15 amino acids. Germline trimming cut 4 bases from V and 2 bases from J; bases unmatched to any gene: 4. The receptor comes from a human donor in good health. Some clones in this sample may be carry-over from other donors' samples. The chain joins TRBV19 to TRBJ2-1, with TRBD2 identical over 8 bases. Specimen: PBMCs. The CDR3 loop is CASSRLAGPYNEQFF. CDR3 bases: TGTGCCAGTAGTAGGTTAGCGGGACCCTACAATGAGCAGTTCTTC.